The rows below give T cell receptor beta chains drawn from one sample of a study of lymphopenia after photon versus proton radiotherapy. Data came from immunoSEQ multiplex PCR; TCRdb stores just in-frame clones and leaves some out. This sample has tens of thousands of clones, with 85% found just once. This specimen was peripheral blood, taken from a patient treated with photon-based radiotherapy. These receptors originate from a man aged 60 to 69 with pancreatic cancer. The CDR3 runs from the conserved cysteine through the conserved F or W. The order of the fields is J gene, V gene, D gene, clone size, CDR3 protein, CDR3 DNA. The D gene is left open where the match is weak. Clone size is given for some rows only: seen once, a few or many times, or a class if the clone is expanded.

TRBJ1-5,TRBV30,-,-,CAWSVRAGQPQHF,TGTGCCTGGAGTGTAAGGGCCGGTCAGCCCCAGCATTTT
TRBJ1-3,TRBV5-1,TRBD1,medium-sized,CASSSPGQAENTIYF,TGCGCCAGCAGCTCACCGGGACAGGCGGAAAACACCATATATTTT
TRBJ2-3,TRBV19,-,-,CASSMIFPTDTQYF,TGTGCCAGTAGTATGATTTTCCCCACAGATACGCAGTATTTT
TRBJ1-4,TRBV19,-,-,CASSSTGRRAGGDEKLFF,TGTGCCAGTAGTTCCACAGGGCGCAGGGCAGGCGGGGATGAAAAACTGTTTTTT
TRBJ2-1,TRBV19,TRBD1,-,CASSIVGTGGSNEQFF,TGTGCCAGTAGTATAGTCGGGACAGGGGGTTCCAATGAGCAGTTCTTC
TRBJ2-5,TRBV15,-,-,CATSREVQETQYF,TGTGCCACCAGCAGAGAGGTTCAAGAGACCCAGTACTTC
TRBJ2-2,TRBV2,-,-,CASATARNTGELFF,TGTGCCAGCGCTACTGCTAGGAACACCGGGGAGCTGTTTTTT
TRBJ2-7,TRBV7-2,-,-,CASSSNRDSYEQYF,TGTGCCAGCAGCTCTAACCGGGACTCATACGAGCAGTACTTC
TRBJ1-5,TRBV6-1,-,few,CASSEFNQPQHF,TGTGCCAGCAGTGAGTTCAATCAGCCCCAGCATTTT
TRBJ2-7,TRBV12-5,TRBD2,-,CASGKLAGGPYEQYF,TGTGCTAGTGGCAAACTAGCGGGGGGGCCCTACGAGCAGTACTTC
TRBJ2-1,TRBV7-2,TRBD2,-,CASSLTLAGAYNEQFF,TGTGCCAGCAGCTTAACCCTAGCGGGGGCCTACAATGAGCAGTTCTTC
TRBJ2-5,TRBV29-1,TRBD2,-,CSVEDRPGGQTQYF,TGCAGCGTTGAAGATCGGCCGGGAGGGCAGACCCAGTACTTC
TRBJ1-2,TRBV6-6,-,-,CASSYSAHPGGYTF,TGTGCCAGCAGTTACTCCGCGCACCCTGGGGGCTACACCTTC
TRBJ1-2,TRBV7-2,TRBD1,-,CASISKRQGEGGYTF,TGTGCCAGCATCTCCAAACGACAGGGAGAGGGTGGCTACACCTTC
TRBJ2-1,TRBV27,-,few,CASSSRLGTGTEQFF,TGTGCCAGCAGTTCTCGACTAGGGACGGGGACTGAGCAGTTCTTC
TRBJ2-5,TRBV4-2,TRBD1,-,CASSQGQMFETQYF,TGTGCCAGCAGCCAGGGACAGATGTTTGAGACCCAGTACTTC
TRBJ2-2,TRBV4-3,-,-,CASTTRVGEAGELFF,TGCGCCAGCACCACCAGGGTAGGGGAGGCCGGGGAGCTGTTTTTT
TRBJ2-4,TRBV2,-,-,CASMGTGKNIQYF,TGTGCCAGCATGGGTACAGGGAAAAACATTCAGTACTTC
TRBJ2-1,TRBV6-6,-,-,CASSSHDRNLWGEQFF,TGTGCCAGCAGTTCCCACGACAGGAATTTATGGGGTGAGCAGTTCTTC
TRBJ1-1,TRBV19,TRBD1,-,CASSTDRVTMNTEAFF,TGTGCCAGTAGTACAGACAGGGTGACCATGAACACTGAAGCTTTCTTT
TRBJ1-2,TRBV2,-,-,CASRVGGYTF,TGTGCCAGCAGGGTGGGGGGCTACACCTTC
TRBJ1-5,TRBV7-2,-,-,CASSPRGSNQPQHF,TGTGCCAGCTCCCCACGCGGCAGCAATCAGCCCCAGCATTTT
TRBJ2-2,TRBV7-3,TRBD1,-,CASTPDRDTGELFF,TGTGCCAGCACCCCCGACAGGGACACCGGGGAGCTGTTTTTT
TRBJ1-2,TRBV27,-,-,CASSLGGYSYGYTF,TGTGCCAGCAGTTTGGGAGGGTACAGCTATGGCTACACCTTC